Listed below are T cell receptor beta chains from one sample, sequenced in a study of response to subunit inactivated influenza vaccine. TCRdb reanalysed the RT-PCR reads using MiXCR and keeps one entry per CDR3 protein. The sample lists 500,000 to 750,000 distinct CDR3 sequences; about 15% were seen once. The sequences come from PBMCs from blood, collected 11 to 12 days after vaccination. Every receptor here comes from a man over 45 who received an inactivated influenza vaccine. CDR3s include the opening cysteine and the closing phenylalanine or tryptophan. D genes are given only for firm matches. Clone size is shown for a subset of rows, as once, few, many or a class of expanded clone.

>.|TRBJ2-7|TRBV7-2|.
CASSFVTEQYF
TGTGCCAGCAGCTTCGTGACCGAGCAGTACTTC
>.|TRBJ2-2|TRBV7-9|TRBD1
CASSLNRGPTGELFF
TGTGCCAGCAGCTTAAACAGGGGACCCACCGGGGAGCTGTTTTTT
>.|TRBJ2-1|TRBV5-6|.
CASRHREEGSYNEQFF
TGTGCCAGCCGGCACCGAGAGGAGGGGTCCTACAATGAGCAGTTCTTC
>.|TRBJ2-1|TRBV3-1|TRBD2
CASSQDISGRRPYNEQFF
TGTGCCAGCAGCCAAGATATTAGCGGGAGGAGGCCCTACAATGAGCAGTTCTTC
>.|TRBJ1-1|TRBV7-2|.
CASSLGGGLTEAFF
TGTGCCAGCAGCTTAGGTGGGGGGCTGACTGAAGCTTTCTTT
>many|TRBJ2-3|TRBV7-9|.
CASSLSTDTQYF
TGTGCCAGCAGCCTCAGCACAGATACGCAGTATTTT
>many|TRBJ2-7|TRBV7-8|.
CASSLATGNYEQYF
TGTGCCAGCAGCTTAGCGACGGGCAACTACGAGCAGTACTTC
>few|TRBJ2-1|TRBV7-3|.
CASSPSLRRDSHNEQFF
TGTGCCAGCAGCCCCTCTCTCCGCCGGGACTCCCACAATGAGCAGTTCTTC
>few|TRBJ2-2|TRBV5-1|TRBD1
CASSYQGQGITGELFF
TGCGCCAGCAGCTACCAAGGACAGGGTATCACCGGGGAGCTGTTTTTT
>.|TRBJ1-5|TRBV6-2/TRBV6-3|.
CASNPKGQTGNQPQHF
TGTGCCAGCAACCCAAAGGGGCAGACCGGCAATCAGCCCCAGCATTTT
>few|TRBJ2-1|TRBV20-1|TRBD2
CSARGSTSGVNEQFF
TGCAGTGCTAGAGGTTCGACTAGCGGGGTCAATGAGCAGTTCTTC
>few|TRBJ2-1|TRBV20-1|.
CSASRGNRNEQFF
TGCAGTGCTAGTAGAGGAAATAGGAATGAGCAGTTCTTC
>few|TRBJ1-1|TRBV6-1|.
CASSEASRTEAFF
TGTGCCAGCAGTGAGGCGTCGAGGACTGAAGCTTTCTTT
>many|TRBJ2-4|TRBV5-1|TRBD1
CASSQREQGFGNIQYF
TGCGCCAGCAGCCAAAGAGAACAGGGGTTTGGAAACATTCAGTACTTC
>few|TRBJ2-7|TRBV20-1|TRBD2
CSASRTSGGNYEQYF
TGCAGTGCTAGTCGCACCAGCGGGGGGAACTACGAGCAGTACTTC
>few|TRBJ2-6|TRBV27|TRBD1
CASSPGTERWAGANVLTF
TGTGCCAGCAGCCCAGGGACAGAACGGTGGGCTGGGGCCAACGTCCTGACTTTC
>few|TRBJ2-7|TRBV12-3/TRBV12-4|.
CASSLQENYEQYF
TGTGCCAGCAGTTTACAGGAAAACTACGAGCAGTACTTC
>many|TRBJ1-1|TRBV5-5|TRBD1
CASSLGATGLMNTEAFF
TGTGCCAGCAGCTTGGGGGCGACAGGGTTAATGAACACTGAAGCTTTCTTT
>.|TRBJ1-4|TRBV4-3|.
CASSQDAGPGEKLFF
TGCGCCAGCAGCCAAGACGCGGGCCCCGGTGAAAAACTGTTTTTT
>.|TRBJ2-5|TRBV11-2|.
CASSLAPGGGETQYF
TGTGCCAGCAGCTTAGCCCCAGGGGGGGGAGAGACCCAGTACTTC
>few|TRBJ2-2|TRBV3-1|TRBD1
CASSPTTGTGVTGELFF
TGTGCCAGCAGCCCCACAACCGGGACAGGGGTTACCGGGGAGCTGTTTTTT
>few|TRBJ2-5|TRBV2|.
CASSQKTLQETQYF
TGTGCCAGCAGCCAGAAGACCTTACAAGAGACCCAGTACTTC
>.|TRBJ2-2|TRBV7-6|.
CASSLGQGPMAGELFF
TGTGCCAGCAGCTTAGGGCAGGGTCCGATGGCCGGGGAGCTGTTTTTT
>many|TRBJ2-5|TRBV28|.
CASQQGYQETQYF
TGTGCCAGCCAACAGGGATACCAAGAGACCCAGTACTTC
>few|TRBJ2-3|TRBV20-1|TRBD2
CSASRLAGEDTQYF
TGCAGTGCTAGTCGACTAGCGGGAGAAGATACGCAGTATTTT
>.|TRBJ1-6|TRBV6-1|.
CASSVSTVLYNSPLHF
TGTGCCAGCAGTGTGTCGACAGTCCTCTATAATTCACCCCTCCACTTT
>.|TRBJ1-5|TRBV3-1|.
CASSQFRGNQPQHF
TGTGCCAGCAGCCAATTTAGGGGCAATCAGCCCCAGCATTTT
>few|TRBJ2-7|TRBV28|.
CASNGRPSSYEQYF
TGTGCCAGCAATGGCAGGCCAAGCTCCTACGAGCAGTACTTC
>.|TRBJ2-2|TRBV5-1|.
CASSKGSNTGELFF
TGCGCCAGCAGTAAGGGCTCGAACACCGGGGAGCTGTTTTTT
>.|TRBJ1-1|TRBV10-3|.
CAISESLQGRWMNTEAFF
TGTGCCATCAGTGAGTCACTACAGGGTAGGTGGATGAACACTGAAGCTTTCTTT
>few|TRBJ2-1|TRBV19|TRBD2
CASSPSLAGEWFF
TGTGCCAGTAGTCCCTCACTAGCGGGAGAGTGGTTCTTC
>few|TRBJ2-1|TRBV2|TRBD2
CAISGGAYNEQFF
TGTGCCATTAGCGGGGGGGCGTACAATGAGCAGTTCTTC
>.|TRBJ1-1|TRBV29-1|.
CSVDGGNTEAFF
TGCAGCGTTGATGGGGGGAACACTGAAGCTTTCTTT
>.|TRBJ2-3|TRBV20-1|TRBD2
CSGIAGVLDTQYF
TGCAGTGGAATAGCGGGAGTTTTAGATACGCAGTATTTT
>.|TRBJ2-3|TRBV12-3/TRBV12-4|TRBD2
CASSLTASGNTQYF
TGTGCCAGCAGTTTAACGGCTAGCGGAAATACGCAGTATTTT
>.|TRBJ2-7|TRBV20-1|TRBD2
CSASRTSGNHEQYF
TGCAGTGCTAGTCGGACTAGCGGGAACCACGAGCAGTACTTC
>few|TRBJ2-2|TRBV11-2|TRBD2
CASKRIGRGANQNTGELFF
TGTGCCAGCAAACGAATCGGGCGGGGGGCCAACCAGAACACCGGGGAGCTGTTTTTT
>many|TRBJ2-1|TRBV5-1|.
CASSLTVGDEQFF
TGCGCCAGCAGCTTAACCGTTGGGGATGAGCAGTTCTTC
>many|TRBJ1-6|TRBV3-1|.
CASSTPGEPLHF
TGTGCCAGCAGCACGCCAGGGGAGCCCCTCCACTTT
>few|TRBJ2-5|TRBV4-3|.
CASSQIRTQYF
TGCGCCAGCAGCCAAATTAGGACCCAGTACTTC
>.|TRBJ1-3|TRBV6-2/TRBV6-3|.
CASSWTPDGSSGNTIYF
TGTGCCAGCAGCTGGACCCCTGACGGCAGCTCTGGAAACACCATATATTTT
>.|TRBJ2-5|TRBV5-1|.
CASSHQMETQYF
TGCGCCAGCAGCCACCAGATGGAGACCCAGTACTTC
>few|TRBJ1-2|TRBV12-3/TRBV12-4|TRBD1
CASSPTTDRVGYTF
TGTGCCAGCAGTCCGACAACCGACAGGGTTGGCTACACCTTC
>.|TRBJ2-2|TRBV15|.
CATSRDLVTGELFF
TGTGCCACCAGCAGAGATCTGGTCACCGGGGAGCTGTTTTTT
>few|TRBJ1-5|TRBV20-1|TRBD1
CSAYGQGERNQPQHF
TGCAGTGCTTATGGACAGGGGGAGCGCAATCAGCCCCAGCATTTT
>few|TRBJ1-2|TRBV6-2/TRBV6-3|.
CASSLRADPAYGYTF
TGTGCCAGCAGTCTCCGGGCGGACCCCGCCTATGGCTACACCTTC